This T cell receptor (beta chain) was identified in a study of T-cell reconstitution after alpha-beta-depleted transplantation in children. Study-level findings and limits: T-cell numbers and diversity, one year after transplant, stemmed largely from T cells that were newly produced.

For TCRbeta, the library was prepared with unique molecular identifiers. From the PCR reads, TCRdb called clonotypes with MiXCR, one entry per CDR3 protein. The profile shows around 490,000 distinct CDR3 sequences, about 10% of them singletons. The V end was cut by 5 bases, the J end by 7 bases, with 14 bases between. The CDR3 covers 13 residues. Germline lookup yields CDR1 SEHNR and CDR2 FQNEAQ (reference sequence). To note about this clonotype: Its specificity is not known.

The clonotype was recovered from a female patient aged 2-10 years who had a stem cell transplant for aplastic anemia, so the T cells may come from the graft donor. The specimen comprised PBMCs, mostly from graft donor cells, sampled 180 days after TCRalphabeta/CD19-depleted stem cell transplant. The genes are TRBV7-9 and TRBJ1-2; D perhaps matches TRBD1 (5 bases). The CDR3 DNA reads as TGTGCCAGCAGCCATGGACGGGACGGTGGCTACACCTTC. Protein product: CASSHGRDGGYTF. The full variable domain, rest sourced from reference TRBV7-9 and TRBJ1-2, is DTGVSQNPRHKITKRGQNVTFRCDPISEHNRLYWYRQTLGQGPEFLTYFQNEAQLEKSRLLSDRFSAERPKGSFSTLEIQRTEQGDSAMYLCASSHGRDGGYTFGSGTRLTVV.